These T cell receptor beta chains were read from a single sample in a study of control samples from healthy donors and cancer patients. Some clones are missing from TCRdb's copy, which holds only in-frame ones; the method was immunoSEQ multiplex PCR. This table holds some 150,000 clones, 93% found once. The sample was blood. The receptors originated from a man aged 50 or older in good health. Each CDR3 is given without its conserved first and last residue. Some rows mark clone size as missing; the rest say once, few, many or name a class of expanded clone.

V gene: TRBV18; clone size: NA; CDR3 protein: ASSLSGGDTQY
V gene: TRBV10-2; clone size: NA; CDR3 protein: ASSDVGGSNRFLSYNEQF
V gene: TRBV23-1; clone size: NA; CDR3 protein: ASTPGTPHGYT
V gene: TRBV5-1; clone size: NA; CDR3 protein: ASSWTGSSYEQY
V gene: TRBV5-1; clone size: NA; CDR3 protein: ASSLSTGEGKNIQY
V gene: TRBV2; clone size: NA; CDR3 protein: ASSDLGGTGDSPLH
V gene: TRBV7-9; clone size: NA; CDR3 protein: ASSLYGSSYEQY
V gene: TRBV18; clone size: once; CDR3 protein: ASSPPSSADTQY
V gene: TRBV6-1; clone size: NA; CDR3 protein: ASSEDRRNIQY
V gene: TRBV28; clone size: NA; CDR3 protein: ASSLGWAGEAF
V gene: TRBV11-2; clone size: NA; CDR3 protein: ASSSLAGGVNGELF
V gene: TRBV28; clone size: NA; CDR3 protein: ASSLRVGKLF
V gene: TRBV19; clone size: NA; CDR3 protein: ASSQQGPKNIQY
V gene: TRBV19; clone size: NA; CDR3 protein: ASSILTSGNNEQF
V gene: TRBV6-5; clone size: NA; CDR3 protein: ASSLQPGQGHGYT
V gene: TRBV7-9; clone size: NA; CDR3 protein: ASSPTGTTPQPQH
V gene: TRBV21-1; clone size: NA; CDR3 protein: ASSKPRGSTYNEQF
V gene: TRBV19; clone size: NA; CDR3 protein: ASNEAGREQY
V gene: TRBV4-1; clone size: few; CDR3 protein: ASSYAKGRERGKETQY
V gene: TRBV3-1/TRBV3-2; clone size: NA; CDR3 protein: ASSQDRASLH
V gene: TRBV19; clone size: once; CDR3 protein: ASSTGDGTYEQY
V gene: TRBV12-3/TRBV12-4; clone size: NA; CDR3 protein: ASSLGLLQEQF
V gene: TRBV11-2; clone size: NA; CDR3 protein: ASSLTDTGGQPQH
V gene: TRBV5-1; clone size: NA; CDR3 protein: ASGTGTLNTEAF
V gene: TRBV7-9; clone size: NA; CDR3 protein: ASSFGHTDTQY
V gene: TRBV2; clone size: NA; CDR3 protein: ASSKNTNQPQH
V gene: TRBV9; clone size: NA; CDR3 protein: ASSPSVQGNQPQH
V gene: TRBV12-3/TRBV12-4; clone size: once; CDR3 protein: ASSPDWYNEQF
V gene: TRBV7-9; clone size: NA; CDR3 protein: ASSLRLAATYEQY
V gene: TRBV20-1; clone size: NA; CDR3 protein: SASRQGKETQY
V gene: TRBV6-5; clone size: NA; CDR3 protein: ASSYSTRNTEAF
V gene: TRBV2; clone size: NA; CDR3 protein: ASDRGLRNTEAF
V gene: TRBV7-9; clone size: NA; CDR3 protein: ASSLVMGSTDTQY
V gene: TRBV28; clone size: NA; CDR3 protein: ASSLFHQDQPQH
V gene: TRBV27; clone size: once; CDR3 protein: ASSLSTGWGSYNEQF
V gene: TRBV4-2; clone size: NA; CDR3 protein: ASSQGGGRGETQY
V gene: TRBV30; clone size: NA; CDR3 protein: AWSPGTDTQY
V gene: TRBV5-1; clone size: NA; CDR3 protein: ASSGGEPGTEAF
V gene: TRBV7-9; clone size: once; CDR3 protein: ASSLRLTGRGEQY
V gene: TRBV5-1; clone size: few; CDR3 protein: ASSLVVNTEAF
V gene: TRBV29-1; clone size: NA; CDR3 protein: SVEIEGHPTYEQY
V gene: TRBV13; clone size: once; CDR3 protein: ASSLVGTGYYGYT
V gene: TRBV28; clone size: NA; CDR3 protein: ASSLLGTGKGNQPQH
V gene: TRBV9; clone size: once; CDR3 protein: ASSGGRPNEQF
V gene: TRBV11-1; clone size: NA; CDR3 protein: ASSSKQHYEKLF
V gene: TRBV4-1; clone size: NA; CDR3 protein: ASSQDSGTPSSYEQY
V gene: TRBV6-5; clone size: NA; CDR3 protein: ASSYQVHDYEQY
V gene: TRBV6-1; clone size: NA; CDR3 protein: ASSEETAAH
V gene: TRBV3-1/TRBV3-2; clone size: NA; CDR3 protein: ASSPGRGRNTIY
V gene: TRBV6-6; clone size: NA; CDR3 protein: ASSYYERSTDTQY